A selection of T cell receptor beta chains follows, all from one sample in a study of CD8 T cells in Susac syndrome. MiXCR, run by TCRdb on the immunoSEQ multiplex PCR reads, gives a single entry per CDR3 protein. Counted here are about 90,000 distinct CDR3 sequences, 85% to 95% occurring once; the ten biggest clones make up roughly 0.32%. The sequenced sample consisted of CD8+ T cells from PBMCs. Receptor source: a human donor in good health. Both conserved end residues are part of each CDR3. The D gene is left open where the match is weak. Expanded clones are given a class, and other clones once, few, many or no size at all.

v_gene	d_gene	abundance	j_gene	CDR3nt	CDR3aa
TRBV12-3/TRBV12-4	-	-	TRBJ2-3	TGTGCCAGCAGTTCCTTGGCGGAAGCCACAGATACGCAGTATTTT	CASSSLAEATDTQYF
TRBV9	TRBD2	once	TRBJ2-3	TGTGCCAGCAGCCCTCGGACTAGCCCCTTGGCAGATACGCAGTATTTT	CASSPRTSPLADTQYF
TRBV29-1	-	-	TRBJ2-7	TGCAGCGTTTCCGGACCAGAGGTCTACGAGCAGTACTTC	CSVSGPEVYEQYF
TRBV2	-	-	TRBJ2-7	TGTGCCAGCAGTGTCCTGGGTGAGCAGTACTTC	CASSVLGEQYF
TRBV9	TRBD1	-	TRBJ2-1	TGTGCCAGCAGCGTAGGGCAGGGGGCTTACAATGAGCAGTTCTTC	CASSVGQGAYNEQFF
TRBV15	TRBD2	-	TRBJ2-1	TGTGCCACCAGCCCCGGGACTAGCGGGGGAATTGAGCAGTTCTTC	CATSPGTSGGIEQFF
TRBV20-1	-	-	TRBJ1-3	TGCAGTGCTAGAGCGTTCCGGGGGAGTGGAAACACCATATATTTT	CSARAFRGSGNTIYF
TRBV20-1	-	-	TRBJ2-2	TGCAGTGCTAGAAGGGTGGGGGAGCTGTTTTTT	CSARRVGELFF
TRBV2	-	-	TRBJ1-2	TGTGCCAGCCTGGGCAGGGAGGGTGGCTACACCTTC	CASLGREGGYTF
TRBV7-8	TRBD1	-	TRBJ1-4	TGTGCCAGCAGGGGTACAGGGGGCGTTGAAAAACTGTTTTTT	CASRGTGGVEKLFF
TRBV6-2/TRBV6-3	TRBD2	-	TRBJ2-1	TGTGCCACCATAGAGGCGGGCGGGGGGTTATACAATGAGCAGTTCTTC	CATIEAGGGLYNEQFF
TRBV3-1	-	-	TRBJ1-2	TGTGCCAGCAGCCAAATGGGGGATCTTGGAGGCTACACCTTC	CASSQMGDLGGYTF
TRBV6-7	-	-	TRBJ2-1	TGTGCCAGCAGTTACCCGTTAGCCTTTGACAATGAGCAGTTCTTC	CASSYPLAFDNEQFF
TRBV19	TRBD1	-	TRBJ1-2	TGTGCCAGTAGTGTCTCTGGGACAGGGAGAAGCTACACCTTC	CASSVSGTGRSYTF
TRBV9	TRBD1	-	TRBJ1-2	TGTGCCAGCAGCGGGGGACAGGTCGAGCCGATTAACTATGGCTACACCTTC	CASSGGQVEPINYGYTF
TRBV29-1	TRBD1	-	TRBJ2-7	TGCAGCGTTGGGGACAGGGCGGGCTACGAGCAGTACTTC	CSVGDRAGYEQYF
TRBV13	TRBD1	-	TRBJ1-1	TGTGCCAGCAGCAGAGGACAGGGGAACATGAACACTGAAGCTTTCTTT	CASSRGQGNMNTEAFF
TRBV20-1	-	-	TRBJ2-7	TGCAGTGCTAGAGATTTCGGGGCTGGAGAGCAGTACTTC	CSARDFGAGEQYF
TRBV6-5	TRBD1	-	TRBJ2-2	TGTGCCAGCAGTGTAAACAGGGGGCCCGGGGAGCTGTTTTTT	CASSVNRGPGELFF
TRBV19	TRBD1	-	TRBJ1-1	TGTGCCAGTAGACCATCCGGGACAGGGGCATCTGAAGCTTTCTTT	CASRPSGTGASEAFF
TRBV5-1	-	-	TRBJ2-7	TGCGCCAGCGGCTTTACTAGCTCCTACGAGCAGTACTTC	CASGFTSSYEQYF
TRBV19	-	-	TRBJ1-1	TGTGCCTCCACCTGGTCCCTGAACACTGAAGCTTTCTTT	CASTWSLNTEAFF
TRBV20-1	-	-	TRBJ1-3	TGCAGTGCTAGGGACGTCGGAAACACCATATATTTT	CSARDVGNTIYF
TRBV27	-	-	TRBJ2-4	TGTGCCAGCAGTCCCGCCCTACTTCTTCTAGCCAAAAACATTCAGTACTTC	CASSPALLLLAKNIQYF
TRBV6-1	-	-	TRBJ1-5	TGTGCCAGCAGAGGCAGGGTGGTGGGGCATAGCAATCAGCCCCAGCATTTT	CASRGRVVGHSNQPQHF
TRBV6-5	-	-	TRBJ2-1	TGTGCCAGCAGTCCCAGGGGGGGGAATGAGCAGTTCTTC	CASSPRGGNEQFF
TRBV6-5	TRBD1	-	TRBJ2-1	TGTGCCAGCAGTTCGGACAGGGACAATGAGCAGTTCTTC	CASSSDRDNEQFF
TRBV7-8	TRBD1	-	TRBJ1-2	TGTGCCAGCAGCCCGACAGGGACCTATGGCTACACCTTC	CASSPTGTYGYTF
TRBV7-9	-	-	TRBJ2-7	TGTGCCAGCAGCTTAGACATTAGCTCCTACGAGCAGTACTTC	CASSLDISSYEQYF
TRBV13	TRBD2	-	TRBJ2-2	TGTGCCAGCGCACTAGCGGTCACCGGGGAGCTGTTTTTT	CASALAVTGELFF
TRBV6-5	-	-	TRBJ1-1	TGTGCCAGCAGTTACTCTATACTGGCTGAAGCTTTCTTT	CASSYSILAEAFF
TRBV6-1	TRBD1	-	TRBJ2-6	TGTGCCAGCAAGGGGGCAGAAGATTTCTCTGGGGCCAACGTCCTGACTTTC	CASKGAEDFSGANVLTF
TRBV6-5	-	-	TRBJ1-4	TGTGCCAGCAGTGGAGGAGGGGGTACAGGTGAAAAACTGTTTTTT	CASSGGGGTGEKLFF
TRBV4-1	-	-	TRBJ1-1	TGCGCCAGCAGCCAAGTGGTAAAGTTGAACACTGAAGCTTTCTTT	CASSQVVKLNTEAFF
TRBV23-1	-	-	TRBJ1-2	TGCGCCAGCAGTAGGCGTTGTGGGAGGGGGTTGGTTTTTGGCTACACCTTC	CASSRRCGRGLVFGYTF
TRBV7-9	TRBD1	-	TRBJ2-7	TGTGCCAGCAGCTCGGACAGGGGCGAGCAGTACTTC	CASSSDRGEQYF
TRBV7-8	-	-	TRBJ1-5	TGTGCCAGCAGCTTAGGGAAACATCAGCCCCAGCATTTT	CASSLGKHQPQHF
TRBV6-5	-	-	TRBJ2-7	TGTGCCAGCAGTTACTCGTACCTCCGGGAGCAGTACTTC	CASSYSYLREQYF
TRBV29-1	-	-	TRBJ1-1	TGCAGCGTTCCCACTGAAGCTTTCTTT	CSVPTEAFF
TRBV20-1	-	-	TRBJ2-1	TGCAGTGCTAGACTCGGACTAATAAACAATGAGCAGTTCTTC	CSARLGLINNEQFF
TRBV13	-	-	TRBJ1-2	TGTGCCAGCAGCTTAATGGGGACCAACTATGGCTACACCTTC	CASSLMGTNYGYTF
TRBV9	-	-	TRBJ1-5	TGTGCCAGCAGCACCGAAGGGGGGGACAATCAGCCCCAGCATTTT	CASSTEGGDNQPQHF
TRBV3-1	-	-	TRBJ2-7	TGTGCCAGCGAGGACTCTAACGAGCAGTACTTC	CASEDSNEQYF
TRBV6-1	-	-	TRBJ2-7	TGTGCCAGCAGTGCCTTGCCAGCACACTCCTACGAGCAGTACTTC	CASSALPAHSYEQYF
TRBV21-1	-	-	TRBJ2-5	TGTGCCAGCTCCCAGTTTGACAGGCAAGAGACCCAGTACTTC	CASSQFDRQETQYF
TRBV2	-	once	TRBJ2-2	TGTGCCAGGGATACCGGGACTGCCTCGAACACCGGGGAGCTGTTTTTT	CARDTGTASNTGELFF
TRBV20-1	-	-	TRBJ2-1	TGCAGTGCTAGAGGGGAGTCTCGTGAGCAGTTCTTC	CSARGESREQFF
TRBV5-6	TRBD1	-	TRBJ1-1	TGTGCCAGCAGCGCCGGGACAGTGAACACTGAAGCTTTCTTT	CASSAGTVNTEAFF